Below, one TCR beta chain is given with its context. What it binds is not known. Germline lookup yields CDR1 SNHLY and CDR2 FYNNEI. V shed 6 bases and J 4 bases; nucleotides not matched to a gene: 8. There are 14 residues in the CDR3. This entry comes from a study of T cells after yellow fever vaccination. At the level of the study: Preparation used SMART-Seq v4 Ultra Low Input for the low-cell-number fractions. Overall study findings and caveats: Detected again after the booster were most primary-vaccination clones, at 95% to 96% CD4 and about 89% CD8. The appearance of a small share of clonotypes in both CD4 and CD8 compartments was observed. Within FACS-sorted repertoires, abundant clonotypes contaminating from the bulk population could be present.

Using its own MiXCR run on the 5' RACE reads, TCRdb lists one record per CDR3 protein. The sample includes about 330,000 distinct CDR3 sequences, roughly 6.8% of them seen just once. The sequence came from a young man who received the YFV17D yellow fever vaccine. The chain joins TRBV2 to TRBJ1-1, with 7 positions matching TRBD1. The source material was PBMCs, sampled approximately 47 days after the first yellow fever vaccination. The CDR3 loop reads CASSPQGIFTEAFF. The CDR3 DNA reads TGTGCCAGCAGCCCACAGGGGATTTTCACTGAAGCTTTCTTT.